The 32 T cell receptor beta chains in this list originate from one sample, sequenced in a study of blood T cell repertoires in COVID-19 (TCRdb year 2020). The receptor library was made with the immunoSEQ multiplex PCR assay. TCRdb's version of the immuneACCESS table is confined to in-frame rearrangements and falls short of the full clone set. An unresolved V gene accounts for under half of the shortfall where checked; the remainder is of unknown origin. For this sample the table gives some 27,000 clones, of which 89% were detected only once. Of the sample, roughly 2.6% falls within the top ten clones. Sequencing was carried out using peripheral blood. The receptors were sampled from a human donor in a cohort sampled during active COVID-19.

J is TRBJ1-1 and V is TRBV27; possibly TRBD1 for D (6 bases). V was cut by 6 bases and J by 6 bases, with 17 bases left in between. CDR3 length: 14 residues. Germline lookup yields CDR1 MNHEY and CDR2 SMNVEV (reference sequence). The CDR3 DNA reads TGTGCCAGCAGCTGGGATGGGGGGGCCTCTGAAGCTTTCTTT. Its translation is CASSWDGGASEAFF.

The rearrangement joins TRBV9 to TRBJ2-2, with 7 bases that match TRBD1. Germline CDR1 is SGDLS and CDR2 is YYNGEE. CDR3 length: 14 amino acids. V was clipped by 6 bases and J by 0 bases; unmatched bases: 2. CDR3: CASKGTANTGELFF. The CDR3 coding sequence is TGTGCCAGCAAGGGGACAGCGAACACCGGGGAGCTGTTTTTT.

This sequence joins TRBV29-1 and TRBJ2-7; 8 bases map to TRBD1. Germline V gives CDR1 SQVTM, CDR2 ANQGSEA. The CDR3 extends over 12 amino acids. Trimming cost V 8 bases and J 0 bases; bases outside gene matches: 3. The CDR3 bases are TGCAGCACGGGGACAGGCTCCTACGAGCAGTACTTC. Protein product: CSTGTGSYEQYF.

V and J are TRBV6-1 and TRBJ2-2; TRBD1 might be the D (5 bases). The CDR3 extends over 17 amino acids. Germline V lookup: CDR1 MNHNS, CDR2 SASEGT. Trimming removed 2 bases at V and 3 bases at J, with 16 bases between. CDR3 loop: CASSERKRTSDTGELFF. The CDR3 DNA sequence: TGTGCCAGCAGTGAAAGGAAAAGGACAAGCGACACCGGGGAGCTGTTTTTT.

This clone was seen more than once but under ten times. This chain uses TRBV12-3 or TRBV12-4 with TRBJ1-5; D ambiguous. V lost 5 bases and J 4 bases, leaving 9 bases between the germline ends. The CDR3 spans 13 residues. The CDR3 DNA is TGTGCCAGCAGTCACACATCTAATCAGCCCCAGCATTTT. It is translated as CASSHTSNQPQHF.

The chain links TRBV7-6 to TRBJ2-7; 8 nucleotides agree with TRBD1. The CDR3 spans 14 residues. V dropped 5 bases and J dropped 4; count of bases not matched to a gene: 7. CDR1 and CDR2 (germline): SGHVS, FNYEAQ. In nucleotides, the CDR3 is TGTGCCAGCAGCCGTACCGGGACAGGATACGAGCAGTACTTC. Protein sequence: CASSRTGTGYEQYF.

J is TRBJ1-2 and V is TRBV7-9, with 10 bases identical to TRBD1. The CDR3 loop spans 13 amino acids. Germline values: CDR1 SEHNR, CDR2 FQNEAQ (reference sequence). Germline trimming cut 5 bases from V and 7 bases from J; bases unmatched to any gene: 4. The CDR3 loop is CASSQDRGIGYTF. CDR3 coding DNA: TGTGCCAGCAGCCAGGACAGGGGGATTGGCTACACCTTC.

Only one count was recorded for this clone. V usage is TRBV7-8 and J usage is TRBJ1-2, with 10 bases matching TRBD1. This CDR3 region has 17 residues. Germline V gene data show CDR1 as SGHVS and CDR2 as FQNEAQ. Trimming at V came to 1 base and at J to 5 bases, leaving 10 bases not matched to a gene. In nucleotides, the CDR3 is TGTGCCAGCAGCTTAGGAATAGTCGGACAGGGGGTTTATGGCTACACCTTC. This sequence encodes CASSLGIVGQGVYGYTF.

The chain's CDR3 is CASSSQQGGTQYF. The CDR3 nucleotides read TGTGCCAGCAGCAGTCAACAGGGGGGGACCCAGTACTTC. The chain couples TRBV12-3 or TRBV12-4 to TRBJ2-5; TRBD1 matches 8 bases. The CDR3 covers 13 residues. J lost 7 bases, V lost 6 bases, and 7 bases had no gene match.

The chain carries TRBV6-5 and TRBJ1-5; 9 nucleotides match TRBD1. Trimming removed 10 bases from V and 5 bases from J; junction bases left unmatched: 9. Germline assignment: CDR1 MNHEY and CDR2 SVGAGI. This CDR3 is built from 14 residues. The CDR3 region is CATRTGVKDQPQHF. The CDR3 coding sequence is TGTGCCACCAGGACAGGGGTGAAGGATCAGCCCCAGCATTTT.

This rearrangement joins TRBV19 to TRBJ2-3, with 13 bases aligning to TRBD2. The CDR3 loop spans 15 amino acids. V trimming: 5 bases; J trimming: 7 bases; junction bases outside the gene matches: 6. Germline V lookup: CDR1 LNHDA, CDR2 SQIVND (reference sequence). The CDR3 here is CASSAGLAGAYTQYF. CDR3 sequence (DNA): TGTGCCAGTAGTGCCGGACTAGCGGGGGCCTATACGCAGTATTTT.

This clone was counted a few times. The chain joins TRBV9 to TRBJ2-2; tentatively, D is TRBD1 (6 bases). V lost 4 bases, J lost 0 bases, and 10 bases lay in between. CDR1 is SGDLS and CDR2 is YYNGEE in the germline V gene. This CDR3 is 15 amino acids long. This CDR3 reads CASSTGTANTGELFF. CDR3 nucleotide sequence: TGTGCCAGCAGCACAGGGACGGCGAACACCGGGGAGCTGTTTTTT.

This sequence joins TRBV7-3 and TRBJ2-1; tentatively, D is TRBD2 (6 bases). Germline V gives CDR1 SGHTA, CDR2 FQGTGA. Between the trimmed V and J ends, which lost 5 bases and 0 bases, there was a span of 11 bases. This CDR3 comprises 15 residues. The CDR3 nucleotides read TGTGCCAGCAGCCCGGGACTGAGCTCCTACAATGAGCAGTTCTTC. Its protein product is CASSPGLSSYNEQFF.

V is TRBV7-3 and J is TRBJ2-7; the match to TRBD2 covers 9 bases. The germline V gene encodes CDR1 SGHTA and CDR2 FQGTGA. The CDR3 is 15 amino acids. The V segment lost 1 base and the J segment 3 bases; nucleotides outside the gene matches: 4. The CDR3 is CASSLKASGVYEQYF. The CDR3 DNA is TGTGCCAGCAGCTTAAAAGCTAGCGGGGTCTACGAGCAGTACTTC.

The CDR3 DNA follows: TGTGCCAGCAGTTACTCGATGATAGCGGGGACTGGTGATACGCAGTATTTT. Protein: CASSYSMIAGTGDTQYF. The gene calls are TRBV6-2 or TRBV6-3 and TRBJ2-3, with 8 bases aligning to TRBD2. V lost 0 bases to trimming and J lost 6 bases; unmatched junction nucleotides: 11. CDR1 and CDR2 from the germline V gene are MNHEY and SVGEGT. The CDR3 length is 17 residues.

The chain has TRBV4-2 and TRBJ1-2, with 7 positions matching TRBD1. The junction had 6 bases not matched to a gene; V was cut back by 5 bases and J by 0 bases. Germline V gives CDR1 LGHNA, CDR2 YNFKEQ. The CDR3 consists of 15 residues. CDR3 protein: CASSANRGTNYGYTF. CDR3 coding DNA: TGTGCCAGCAGCGCCAACAGGGGTACTAACTATGGCTACACCTTC.

V and J are TRBV18 and TRBJ1-2; possible D gene TRBD1, 5 bases. Trimming took off 2 bases at V and 4 bases at J, with 11 bases between the two ends. CDR3 size: 14 residues. Germline CDR1 reads KGHSH; CDR2 reads LQKENI. The CDR3: CASSPFDRLYGYTF. CDR3 DNA: TGTGCCAGCTCACCATTCGACAGACTCTATGGCTACACCTTC.

The chain is built from TRBV7-9 and TRBJ1-3, with 9 bases that match TRBD1. There are 14 residues in the CDR3. Germline CDR1 and CDR2: SEHNR and FQNEAQ (reference sequence). V lost 2 bases, J lost 4 bases, and 0 bases stayed unmatched. CDR3 amino acids: CASSLTGGGNTIYF. The CDR3 DNA follows: TGTGCCAGCAGCTTAACAGGGGGCGGAAACACCATATATTTT.

The chain combines TRBV7-9 with TRBJ1-1, with D unresolved. Trimming left V 2 bases short and J 6 bases short, with 10 bases between. Per germline, CDR1 SEHNR and CDR2 FQNEAQ (reference sequence). CDR3 length: 13 residues. The chain's CDR3 is CASSLRVIPEAFF. The CDR3 DNA reads as TGTGCCAGCAGCTTACGGGTTATTCCTGAAGCTTTCTTT.

This chain joins TRBV5-4 and TRBJ2-3; 8 bases align to TRBD2. The CDR3 extends over 15 amino acids. The germline CDR1 and CDR2 sequences are SGHNT and YYREEE (reference sequence). V lost 4 bases and J lost 1; bases outside the gene matches: 5. CDR3 nucleotide sequence: TGTGCCAGCAGCCCCCGGGGGGGCCGCACAGATACGCAGTATTTT. This gives the protein CASSPRGGRTDTQYF.

The chain is built from TRBV12-3 or TRBV12-4 and TRBJ1-1; D gene unclear. The CDR3 spans 12 residues. V lost 1 base to trimming and J lost 8 bases, with 8 bases between them. CDR3 amino acids: CASSLVSGEAFF. The CDR3 DNA sequence: TGTGCCAGCAGTTTAGTTTCGGGAGAAGCTTTCTTT.

The chain recombines TRBV23-1 with TRBJ1-2; 7 bases are a match to TRBD1. TRBV23-1 is sorted into the ORF group, with uncertain function. CDR3 size: 13 residues. The V and J ends lost 6 bases and 9 bases, in that order; junction bases with no gene match: 10. CDR3 in amino acids: CASRRGRVSSYTF. CDR3 DNA sequence: TGCGCCAGCAGGAGGGGGCGGGTTTCGAGCTACACCTTC.

This chain links TRBV5-8 with TRBJ2-3; D perhaps matches TRBD2 (5 bases). Trimming took 2 bases from V and 5 from J, leaving 18 bases between them. The CDR3 sequence is 16 residues long. Germline-derived CDR1 and CDR2 are SGHTS and YDEGEE. CDR3 sequence: CASSLRSGHRGDTQYF. Written as DNA, the CDR3 is TGTGCCAGCAGCTTAAGGTCGGGCCATCGGGGAGATACGCAGTATTTT.

The chain is built from TRBV27 and TRBJ1-6; no firm D call. Germline V gene data show CDR1 as MNHEY and CDR2 as SMNVEV (reference sequence). The ends were cut back, 8 bases at V and 7 bases at J, with 12 bases in the middle. The CDR3 runs to 13 residues. The CDR3 coding sequence is TGTGCCAGCCAACCCTCAGGAAATTCACCCCTCCACTTT. This encodes CASQPSGNSPLHF.

The chain links TRBV11-3 to TRBJ2-7, with 11 bases aligning to TRBD1. Germline-derived CDR1 and CDR2 are SGHNT and YENEEA. J was trimmed by 7 bases and V by 5 bases; bases with no gene match: 10. CDR3 length equals 15 residues. CDR3 in DNA: TGTGCCAGCAGCCCCGGACAGGGGGCTTCGGGGGAGCAGTACTTC. It translates to CASSPGQGASGEQYF.

The rearrangement links TRBV6-5 to TRBJ1-3; D gene unclear. The CDR3 length is 13 residues. The germline V gene has CDR1 MNHEY and CDR2 SVGAGI. Trimming removed 4 bases from V and 2 bases from J, with 6 bases in between. The CDR3 DNA follows: TGTGCCAGCAGTTCAACTACTGGAAACACCATATATTTT. Translation: CASSSTTGNTIYF.

CDR3 DNA sequence: TGTGCCAGTAGTAGTCGGGACACCGCCTACGAGCAGTACTTC. Amino acid sequence: CASSSRDTAYEQYF. The chain joins TRBV19 to TRBJ2-7, with D perhaps TRBD1 (6 bases). This CDR3 has 14 amino acids. Germline CDR1 is LNHDA and CDR2 is SQIVND (reference sequence). V shed 4 bases and J shed 2 bases, with 12 bases lying between them.

The genes are TRBV7-2 and TRBJ2-7; TRBD1 matches 10 bases. After removal of 3 bases from V and 11 bases from J, the junction contained 10 bases not matched to a gene. This CDR3 comprises 14 residues. Germline V gene data show CDR1 as SGHTA and CDR2 as FQGNSA. The CDR3 protein is CASSFTGTGDSKYF. DNA of the CDR3: TGTGCCAGCAGCTTTACCGGGACAGGGGACTCGAAGTACTTC.

The chain links TRBV5-6 to TRBJ1-4; D may be TRBD1 (6 bases). This CDR3 region has 18 residues. V was trimmed by 0 bases and J by 4 bases, leaving 19 bases between them. Per the germline V gene, CDR1 is SGHDT and CDR2 is YYEEEE. The chain's CDR3 is CASSLAGRGANYNEKLFF. The DNA for the CDR3 is TGTGCCAGCAGCTTGGCCGGGAGGGGGGCCAACTATAATGAAAAACTGTTTTTT.

The chain joins TRBV11-2 to TRBJ1-5, with D possibly matching TRBD1 (5 bases). V lost 0 bases and J 7 bases, leaving 19 bases between the germline ends. Germline CDR1 SGHAT, CDR2 FQNNGV. The CDR3 totals 17 residues. In DNA form, the CDR3 reads TGTGCCAGCAGCTTAGATGGAGCTGGGGGGAAGCAGCAGCCCCAGCATTTT. Translation gives CASSLDGAGGKQQPQHF.

This clone has only one observation. The chain employs TRBV4-3 and TRBJ2-1; TRBD2 agrees at 10 bases. The germline V gene encodes CDR1 LGHNA and CDR2 YSLEER. CDR3 length equals 16 residues. With 4 bases clipped from V and 6 bases from J, the junction kept 9 bases outside the gene matches. The CDR3 is CASSPLAGGTANEQFF. The CDR3 DNA follows: TGCGCCAGCAGCCCATTAGCGGGGGGCACCGCCAATGAGCAGTTCTTC.

This clone was observed once. The chain couples TRBV7-2 to TRBJ1-6; TRBD1 matches 7 bases. This CDR3 has 18 amino acids. CDR1 SGHTA and CDR2 FQGNSA come from the germline V gene. The V gene end was trimmed by 1 base and the J gene end by 8 bases; junction bases not matched to a gene: 14. CDR3 coding DNA: TGTGCCAGCAGCTTAGAATCTCTCTGGGACAGCGCCTATTCACCCCTCCACTTT. It specifies CASSLESLWDSAYSPLHF.